Shown below are 21 T cell receptor beta chains from a single sample sequenced in a study of T cells in Graves' hyperthyroidism and ophthalmopathy. Amplification of TCR beta CDR3 regions was performed using RNA transcripts as template. HTBI primers drove first-round RT-PCR of the TCR CDR3. One entry per CDR3 protein, called by TCRdb with MiXCR from the multiplex PCR reads. This table has 300,000 to 500,000 distinct CDR3 sequences, about 15% appearing once. Sequencing used blood. The receptors come from a young woman with Graves' hyperthyroidism.

This clonotype has at least ten counts. The chain joins TRBV18 to TRBJ2-1; D gene ambiguous. Germline CDR1 KGHSH, CDR2 LQKENI. V lost 2 bases and J lost 16, with 21 bases in between. The CDR3 extends over 14 amino acids. The CDR3 nucleotides are TGTGCCAGCTCACCAGGTCCAGGCTACGATCTCACCTTCTTC. It translates to CASSPGPGYDLTFF. Full variable domain (missing parts from reference TRBV18 and TRBJ2-1): NAGVMQNPRHLVRRRGQEARLRCSPMKGHSHVYWYRQLPEEGLKFMVYLQKENIIDESGMPKERFSAEFPKEGPSILRIQQVVRGDSAAYFCASSPGPGYDLTFFGPGTRLTVL.

This clonotype was picked up many times. The gene calls are TRBV10-1 and TRBJ1-1, with 9 bases identical to TRBD1. There are 14 residues in the CDR3. Germline CDR1 is WNHNN and CDR2 is SYGVQD (reference sequence). After removal of 0 bases from V and 10 bases from J, the junction contained 6 bases not matched to a gene. The CDR3 sequence is CASSESPGQGAAFF. DNA of the CDR3: TGCGCCAGCAGTGAGTCGCCGGGACAGGGAGCAGCTTTCTTT.

CDR3 coding DNA: TGTGCCACCAGCGTCGGGACTAGCGGGAGAAGCAATGAGCAGTTCTTC. It yields the protein CATSVGTSGRSNEQFF. The chain carries TRBV15 and TRBJ2-1; 14 positions match TRBD2. The J segment lost 6 bases and the V segment lost 5 bases, leaving 6 bases of the junction unmatched. Germline CDR1 reads LNHNV; CDR2 reads YYDKDF (reference sequence). This CDR3 has 16 amino acids.

This clonotype showed up just a few times. V gene TRBV25-1 combines with J gene TRBJ2-7; D ambiguous. The germline V and J ends were trimmed by 4 bases and 6 bases, with 13 bases remaining between them. Germline values: CDR1 MGHDK, CDR2 SYGVNS. The CDR3 totals 13 residues. In DNA form, the CDR3 reads TGTGCCAGCAGTGGGCGGAAAGGACGCGAGCAGTACTTC. Translation gives CASSGRKGREQYF.

This rearrangement joins TRBV9 to TRBJ2-1, with 11 bases fitting TRBD2. Losses at the gene ends were 1 base for V and 1 base for J; bases not matched to a gene: 10. CDR3 length: 19 amino acids. Germline CDR1 SGDLS, CDR2 YYNGEE. As DNA, the CDR3 is TGTGCCAGCAGCGTAATGGTAGCGGGAGGGCCCAAATCCTACAATGAGCAGTTCTTC. It yields the protein CASSVMVAGGPKSYNEQFF.

This clonotype was found a few times. The rearrangement links TRBV4-1 to TRBJ2-7; 9 bases are shared with TRBD2. Trimming cost V 1 base and J 2 bases; bases outside gene matches: 3. This CDR3 comprises 15 residues. Per germline, CDR1 MGHRA and CDR2 YSYEKL. The CDR3 here is CASSQASGRTYEQYF. The CDR3 nucleotides read TGCGCCAGCAGCCAAGCGAGCGGGAGGACCTACGAGCAGTACTTC.

This clonotype was recorded many times. The rearrangement uses TRBV30 and TRBJ2-2, with TRBD1 identical over 8 bases. Unmatched junction bases numbered 8, after V lost 4 bases and J lost 1 base. This CDR3 spans 16 amino acids. From germline, CDR1 is GTSNPN and CDR2 SVGIG (reference sequence). Here the CDR3 DNA reads TGTGCCTGGACTAAAGCCGGGACAGGGAACACCGGGGAGCTGTTTTTT. Translated: CAWTKAGTGNTGELFF.

This chain links TRBV2 with TRBJ1-5; 10 bases match TRBD1. The CDR3 is 16 residues long. Unmatched junction bases numbered 12, after V lost 7 bases and J lost 6 bases. The germline CDR1 and CDR2 sequences are SNHLY and FYNNEI. For the CDR3, the DNA is TGTGCCAGCAAGACAGGGGGCAGGGTTGGGGGTCAGCCCCAGCATTTT. It yields the protein CASKTGGRVGGQPQHF.

This clonotype was seen at least ten times. CDR3 in amino acids: CASSPGQVFYEQYF. The CDR3 nucleotides are TGTGCCAGCAGCCCAGGACAGGTGTTCTACGAGCAGTACTTC. The rearrangement joins TRBV11-2 to TRBJ2-7; 7 positions match TRBD1. This CDR3 spans 14 amino acids. V shed 5 bases and J 3 bases; nucleotides not matched to a gene: 7. Per the germline V gene, CDR1 is SGHAT and CDR2 is FQNNGV.

The genes are TRBV6-1 and TRBJ2-2, with 7 bases aligning to TRBD2. V trimming: 7 bases; J trimming: 7 bases; junction bases outside the gene matches: 3. The V gene's germline CDR1 is MNHNS and CDR2 SASEGT. This CDR3 comprises 12 residues. CDR3 nucleotides: TGTGCCAGCATTCAGCGGGGCGGGGAGCTGTTTTTT. Translating gives CASIQRGGELFF.

In nucleotides, the CDR3 is TGTGCCAGCAGTTTAATCCGCGGGGGCTACAATGAGCAGTTCTTC. This codes for CASSLIRGGYNEQFF. V usage is TRBV12-3 or TRBV12-4 and J usage is TRBJ2-1; 7 bases are shared with TRBD2. The CDR3 length is 15 residues. Trimming at V came to 2 bases and at J to 3 bases, leaving 4 bases not matched to a gene.

This clonotype was detected ten times or more. The V gene is TRBV20-1, the J gene TRBJ2-7; 8 bases align to TRBD2. V shed 1 base, J shed 4 bases, and the junction held 6 bases outside the gene matches. The CDR3 extends over 14 amino acids. Germline V gives CDR1 DFQATT, CDR2 SNEGSKA (reference sequence). CDR3 sequence reads: CSARAGTSPYEQYF. CDR3 sequence (DNA): TGCAGTGCTAGAGCCGGGACTAGTCCTTACGAGCAGTACTTC.

This clonotype has more than one count but fewer than ten. The V gene is TRBV5-1, the J gene TRBJ2-7, with D tentatively TRBD1 (5 bases). The length of the CDR3 is 15 residues. The V gene lost 2 bases and the J gene lost 6 bases, with 18 bases spanning the gap. Germline CDR1 and CDR2: SGHRS and YFSETQ. For the CDR3, the DNA is TGCGCCAGCAGCTTTGCCCAGACAGTGTCGGGCGAGCAGTACTTC. Translation gives CASSFAQTVSGEQYF.

The V gene is TRBV7-2, the J gene TRBJ2-5, with 9 nucleotides matching TRBD2. Trimming at V came to 5 bases and at J to 5 bases, leaving 3 bases not matched to a gene. The CDR3 spans 13 residues. Germline CDR1 reads SGHTA; CDR2 reads FQGNSA. CDR3 loop: CASSPTSGETQYF. Written as DNA, the CDR3 is TGTGCCAGCAGCCCCACTAGCGGGGAGACCCAGTACTTC.

J is TRBJ2-3 and V is TRBV2; TRBD2 matches at 8 bases. CDR3 length equals 15 residues. Trimming removed 7 bases from V and 5 bases from J; junction bases left unmatched: 11. Germline V gives CDR1 SNHLY, CDR2 FYNNEI. CDR3 coding DNA: TGTGCCAGCACACCGGGGGGGGGCGAAGGAGATACGCAGTATTTT. It encodes CASTPGGGEGDTQYF.

Concerning this clonotype itself: Germline is not matched at one junction end, which may reflect a read error. The rearrangement uses TRBV6-2 or TRBV6-3 and TRBJ2-2, with 8 bases that match TRBD2. CDR1 MNHEY and CDR2 SVGEGT come from the germline V gene. This CDR3 has 17 residues. The chain's CDR3 is CASGSLSGRGNTGELFF. In nucleotides, the CDR3 is TGTGCCAGCGGCTCCCTAAGCGGGAGAGGCAACACCGGGGAGCTGTTTTTC.

The chain couples TRBV6-1 to TRBJ1-2, with 9 bases fitting TRBD1. J gave up 5 bases and V 6 bases, and 7 bases lay outside the gene matches. Germline assignment: CDR1 MNHNS and CDR2 SASEGT. The CDR3 has 14 residues. This CDR3 reads CASSREQGAYGYTF. CDR3 coding DNA: TGTGCCAGCAGCCGGGAACAGGGGGCGTATGGCTACACCTTC.

There are many counts of this clonotype. The J gene is TRBJ2-7, the V gene TRBV12-3 or TRBV12-4; D is undetermined. V dropped 1 base and J dropped 4 bases, with 8 bases sitting between them. The CDR3 extends over 13 amino acids. Written as DNA, the CDR3 is TGTGCCAGCAGTTTAGAGGACCAGTACGAGCAGTACTTC. Its translation is CASSLEDQYEQYF.

In this sample, this clonotype turned up many times. CDR3 residues: CASSLHPRTTRFETGELFF. As DNA, the CDR3 is TGTGCCAGCAGCTTACACCCCCGGACGACCCGATTTGAAACCGGGGAGCTGTTTTTT. This chain connects TRBV7-3 to TRBJ2-2; D gene unclear. CDR3 length: 19 amino acids. Trimming stripped 2 bases from V and 5 bases from J, with 24 bases between. Germline V gives CDR1 SGHTA, CDR2 FQGTGA.

The table lists this clonotype with many counts. The rearrangement links TRBV7-2 to TRBJ2-2; D not certain. V gave up 2 bases and J gave up 1 base, with 5 bases separating them. CDR1 and CDR2 (germline): SGHTA, FQGNSA. CDR3 length: 14 residues. The CDR3 bases are TGTGCCAGCAGCTTAACGGGGAACACCGGGGAGCTGTTTTTT. The encoded protein is CASSLTGNTGELFF.

This clonotype came up a few times. A much larger clone differs from this one at a single base, so this may be a read error. J is TRBJ2-3 and V is TRBV27; maybe TRBD1 (5 bases). CDR3 length: 15 residues. Per germline, CDR1 MNHEY and CDR2 SMNVEV (reference sequence). CDR3: CASSFTRAGTDMQYF. CDR3 nucleotide sequence: TGTGCCAGCAGTTTTACCAGGGCCGGCACAGATATGCAGTATTTT.